The rows below give T cell receptor beta chains drawn from one sample of a study of human T cells and chemical hapten exposure. TCRdb reanalysed the RACE reads using MiXCR and keeps one entry per CDR3 protein. The sample carries approximately 90,000 distinct CDR3 sequences, around 8.8% recorded once. Sequenced here: whole blood, sampled in connection with sensitization to the hapten diphenylcyclopropenone (DPC). The receptors stem from a man between 35 and 55 years old with alopecia areata. Some clones in this sample may be carry-over from other donors' samples. Both conserved end residues are part of each CDR3. A D gene is named only where the DNA matches it firmly. Size values are once, few and many counts, or a class for expanded clones, and some rows have none.

j_call clone_size v_call d_call cdr3_nt cdr3_aa
TRBJ2-5 NA TRBV28 TRBD1 TGTGCCAGCAGTTCGGGACAGGGCCAAGAGACCCAGTACTTC CASSSGQGQETQYF
TRBJ2-7 many TRBV18 NA TGTGCCAGCTCACCCGACTCCTACGAGCAGTACTTC CASSPDSYEQYF
TRBJ2-3 many TRBV24-1 NA TGTGCCACCAGTGATTTTAAAGGGAGCACAGATACGCAGTATTTT CATSDFKGSTDTQYF
TRBJ2-2 many TRBV12-3/TRBV12-4 NA TGTGCCAGCAGTCTCCCGGTCTTCACCGGGGAGCTGTTTTTT CASSLPVFTGELFF
TRBJ1-1 few TRBV4-3 NA TGCGCCAGCAGCCAAGCACAGCTGAACACTGAAGCTTTCTTT CASSQAQLNTEAFF
TRBJ2-3 few TRBV12-3/TRBV12-4 TRBD2 TGTGCCAGCAGTTTTGCTAGCGGAGATACGCAGTATTTT CASSFASGDTQYF
TRBJ2-2 many TRBV29-1 TRBD2 TGCAGCGTTCGTGGGGGCGCGGGAGGTAGCGGGGAGCTGTTTTTT CSVRGGAGGSGELFF
TRBJ2-1 NA TRBV30 NA TGTGCCTGGAGGGAACCTTACAATGAGCAGTTCTTC CAWREPYNEQFF
TRBJ1-1 few TRBV30 TRBD1 TGTGCCTGGAGTCTGAACAGGGGGTGGACTGAAGCTTTCTTT CAWSLNRGWTEAFF
TRBJ1-6 many TRBV19 NA TGTGCCAGTGGGGCAGGGCGAAATAATTCACCCCTCCACTTT CASGAGRNNSPLHF
TRBJ2-1 NA TRBV7-2 NA TGTGCCAGCAGCCGGGCTAGTTTCGATGAGCAGTTCTTC CASSRASFDEQFF
TRBJ2-1 few TRBV10-3 NA TGTGCCATCAGTACTAACAATGAGCAGTTCTTC CAISTNNEQFF
TRBJ2-5 few TRBV7-9 NA TGTGCCAGCAGCCCCTCGAAGGGAGGAGAGACCCAGTACTTC CASSPSKGGETQYF
TRBJ2-1 few TRBV14 TRBD1 TGTGCCAGCAGCCAAGCCCCCGAGGAGACAGGGGTAACCTACAATGAGCAGTTCTTC CASSQAPEETGVTYNEQFF
TRBJ2-3 few TRBV12-3/TRBV12-4 TRBD2 TGTGCCAGCAGAACTACCGGGGGGGATACGCAGTATTTT CASRTTGGDTQYF
TRBJ2-7 few TRBV27 NA TGTGCCAGCAGTTTAGACCGGGGTTTCGTTAGCGAGCAGTACTTC CASSLDRGFVSEQYF
TRBJ2-2 few TRBV3-1 TRBD2 TGTGCCAGCAGCCAAGGTACTAGCGGCACCGGGGAGCTGTTTTTT CASSQGTSGTGELFF
TRBJ2-5 NA TRBV7-2 TRBD2 TGTGCCAGCAGCCCACCCGGGACTAGCGGGCGAGAGACCCAGTACTTC CASSPPGTSGRETQYF
TRBJ2-5 NA TRBV6-6 TRBD2 TGTGCCAGCAGAGCCTCGCGGGAGGGGGAAGAGACCCAGTACTTC CASRASREGEETQYF
TRBJ2-7 NA TRBV21-1 NA TGTGCCAGCAGCAAAAGACAGGAGGCCGAGCAGTACTTC CASSKRQEAEQYF
TRBJ2-6 many TRBV7-9 NA TGTGCCAGCAGCTTAGCGGGAGGAGGGTCTGGGGCCAACGTCCTGACTTTC CASSLAGGGSGANVLTF
TRBJ2-1 few TRBV19 TRBD2 TGTGCCAGTAGTACCCAGGCCACTAGCGGGAGCGAGCAGTTCTTC CASSTQATSGSEQFF
TRBJ1-1 NA TRBV13 TRBD1 TGTGCCAGCATCCCGAACAGGGGTAACACTGAAGCTTTCTTT CASIPNRGNTEAFF
TRBJ2-2 NA TRBV24-1 NA TGTGCCACCAGTGATTCCGAAAGCCCTAACACCGGGGAGCTGTTTTTT CATSDSESPNTGELFF
TRBJ2-3 NA TRBV7-2 NA TGTGCCAGCAGCTTACGCGACAGAGCTGATACGCAGTATTTT CASSLRDRADTQYF
TRBJ2-3 few TRBV5-4 TRBD2 TGTGCCAGCAGCTTGCGGACTAGCGGAACAGATACGCAGTATTTT CASSLRTSGTDTQYF
TRBJ2-5 many TRBV20-1 NA TGCAGTGCCCCGCGGGCGGGACAAGAGACCCAGTACTTC CSAPRAGQETQYF
TRBJ1-1 few TRBV5-6 NA TGTGCCAGCAGCTTTTTGGTAGCTCCCGGGGCCGAGGTTGAAGCTTTCTTT CASSFLVAPGAEVEAFF
TRBJ2-1 NA TRBV6-5 TRBD2 TGTGCCAGCAGTTACCGGGGGAGCGGGAGGTCGAATGAGCAGTTCTTC CASSYRGSGRSNEQFF
TRBJ2-3 few TRBV20-1 NA TGCAGTGCTAGAGATGGTACAACCACAGATACGCAGTATTTT CSARDGTTTDTQYF
TRBJ2-5 NA TRBV5-1 TRBD2 TGCGCCAGCAGCTTGGAAGCCCCGGGACTAGCGCCGCCCGAGACCCAGTACTTC CASSLEAPGLAPPETQYF
TRBJ2-6 few TRBV29-1 NA TGCAGCGTTGGGAGGGGGGAGTCTGGGGCCAACGTCCTGACTTTC CSVGRGESGANVLTF
TRBJ2-2 NA TRBV12-3/TRBV12-4 NA TGTGCCAGCAGCCAAATAACCGGGGAGCTGTTTTTT CASSQITGELFF
TRBJ2-5 few TRBV11-2 NA TGTGCCAGCAGCTTAGATGTGGAGACCCAGTACTTC CASSLDVETQYF
TRBJ2-3 few TRBV5-1 NA TGCGCCAGCAGCACCGGAACTAGAATAAGCACAGATACGCAGTATTTT CASSTGTRISTDTQYF
TRBJ1-1 many TRBV6-2/TRBV6-3 NA TGTGCCAGCAGCCCAACATTGACCTGGGGAACTGAAGCTTTCTTT CASSPTLTWGTEAFF
TRBJ1-3 few TRBV11-2 TRBD1 TGTGCCAGCAGCTTAGTAGGACAGGGAATAAGGAGCTCTGGAAACACCATATATTTT CASSLVGQGIRSSGNTIYF
TRBJ2-2 NA TRBV4-3 TRBD2 TGCGCCAGCAGCCAAGATCTTTGGCTAGCGGGAGGTTCGGCCGGGGAGCTGTTTTTT CASSQDLWLAGGSAGELFF
TRBJ2-2 many TRBV7-9 NA TGTGCCAGCAGCTTCAACAGGGTGGAATTAGCGAACACCGGGGAGCTGTTTTTT CASSFNRVELANTGELFF
TRBJ2-7 NA TRBV6-2/TRBV6-3 NA TGTGCCAGCAGGATTACGGGCGGGGACGAGCAGTACTTC CASRITGGDEQYF
TRBJ2-1 NA TRBV9 TRBD2 TGTGCCAGCAGCGTAGGGACTAGCGGGATTAGGTATGAGCAGTTCTTC CASSVGTSGIRYEQFF
TRBJ2-2 NA TRBV7-8 NA TGTGCCAGCAGCTTTAGTAGAGACAGCACCGGGGAGCTGTTTTTT CASSFSRDSTGELFF
TRBJ1-5 many TRBV6-6 NA TGTGCCAGCAGTGGGCCCGGGAAATTCGGACAGCCCCAGCATTTT CASSGPGKFGQPQHF
TRBJ2-3 many TRBV20-1 TRBD2 TGCAGTGCTAGAGATTCGCGGGAGGCCACAGATACGCAGTATTTT CSARDSREATDTQYF
TRBJ2-6 NA TRBV4-2 TRBD2 TGTGCCAGCAGCCAAGACCAGCGGGGAGACTCTGGGGCCAACGTCCTGACTTTC CASSQDQRGDSGANVLTF
TRBJ2-1 NA TRBV7-2 NA TGTGCCAGCAGCCCACCGACCGGGACCAAGAATGAGCAGTTCTTC CASSPPTGTKNEQFF
TRBJ2-5 NA TRBV5-1 NA TGCGCCAGCAGCCGGCTACCCCAAGAGACCCAGTACTTC CASSRLPQETQYF
TRBJ2-5 NA TRBV24-1 TRBD1 TGTGCCACCAGTGACGCACAGGGGGCATTAGGAGAGACCCAGTACTTC CATSDAQGALGETQYF
TRBJ1-1 NA TRBV29-1 NA TGCAGCGTAGAGAGGTCAGCCATGAACACTGAAGCTTTCTTT CSVERSAMNTEAFF
TRBJ2-3 few TRBV5-1 TRBD2 TGCGCCAGCAGCCTGGACCTCTTTGCGGGAGCAGGAACAGATACGCAGTATTTT CASSLDLFAGAGTDTQYF
TRBJ2-3 few TRBV12-3/TRBV12-4 TRBD2 TGTGCCAGCAGAGGGACTAGCGGGAGAGCAGATACGCAGTATTTT CASRGTSGRADTQYF
TRBJ1-6 few TRBV12-3/TRBV12-4 NA TGTGCCAGCAGTTTCGGCCAGCAAAATTCACCCCTCCACTTT CASSFGQQNSPLHF
TRBJ2-3 few TRBV4-3 NA TGCGCCAGCAGCCCCTTTGCCGGGGTTAGCACAGATACGCAGTATTTT CASSPFAGVSTDTQYF
TRBJ2-7 few TRBV5-6 TRBD1 TGTGCCAGCAGACCCGGGACAGGGGGCAATCGGGAGCAGTACTTC CASRPGTGGNREQYF